The rows below give T cell receptor beta chains drawn from one sample of a study of post-analysis software for immune sequencing data. MiXCR was run by TCRdb on the PCR reads, yielding one entry per CDR3 protein. Here the sample spans fewer than 850,000 distinct CDR3 sequences, just over 45% being singletons. Input material: blood. The receptors originated from a girl aged 5-17 years with multiple sclerosis. CDR3s include the opening cysteine and the closing phenylalanine or tryptophan. A D gene is named only where the DNA matches it firmly. Clone size is stated in some rows and not others, as once, few, many or a class when expanded.

TRBV6-5,17,TRBD1,TRBJ1-1,once,TGTGCCAGCAGTTCTGGGGACAGGGGATTTTTGAACACTGAAGCTTTCTTT,CASSSGDRGFLNTEAFF
TRBV28,14,TRBD1,TRBJ2-7,NA,TGTGCCAGCAGCCCCGGGACAGACTCCTACGAGCAGTACTTC,CASSPGTDSYEQYF
TRBV14,13,NA,TRBJ1-1,NA,TGTGCCAGCAGCGTAAGCCGGAACACTGAAGCTTTCTTT,CASSVSRNTEAFF
TRBV7-9,15,NA,TRBJ2-1,NA,TGTGCCAGCAGCTTAGCTTCTAGTAACTTCAATGAGCAGTTCTTC,CASSLASSNFNEQFF
TRBV10-3,12,NA,TRBJ1-1,NA,TGTGCCATCAGTGAGGGGGACACTGAAGCTTTCTTT,CAISEGDTEAFF
TRBV27,15,NA,TRBJ1-1,NA,TGTGCCAGCAGTGATTACAGGAACATGAACACTGAAGCTTTCTTT,CASSDYRNMNTEAFF
TRBV2,13,NA,TRBJ2-4,NA,TGTGCCAGCAGTGAAGGGGGATGGAACATTCAGTACTTC,CASSEGGWNIQYF
TRBV7-9,14,NA,TRBJ2-1,NA,TGTGCCAGCAGCTTTAAGAGCTCCTACAATGAGCAGTTCTTC,CASSFKSSYNEQFF
TRBV3-1,14,TRBD2,TRBJ2-7,NA,TGTGCCAGCAGCCAAGGTAGCGGGCGCTACGAGCAGTACTTC,CASSQGSGRYEQYF
TRBV4-1,13,NA,TRBJ1-1,NA,TGCGCCAGCAGCCAAGACCCAGACACTGAAGCTTTCTTT,CASSQDPDTEAFF
TRBV27,14,NA,TRBJ1-5,once,TGTGCCAGCAGTTTAGGGCAGTTCAATCAGCCCCAGCATTTT,CASSLGQFNQPQHF
TRBV29-1,12,NA,TRBJ1-1,NA,TGCAGCGGATGCCTGATGAACACTGAAGCTTTCTTT,CSGCLMNTEAFF
TRBV5-1,14,NA,TRBJ2-1,few,TGCGCCAGCAGCCTACCCGGGGGAAGGGATGAGCAGTTCTTC,CASSLPGGRDEQFF
TRBV27,13,NA,TRBJ2-5,many,TGTGCCAGCAGTTTTTCGAAGTTTGAGACCCAGTACTTC,CASSFSKFETQYF
TRBV6-1,16,NA,TRBJ2-1,few,TGTGCCAGCAGTGAAGCGATGCCCGGGACAATCCATGAGCAGTTCTTC,CASSEAMPGTIHEQFF
TRBV7-2,14,NA,TRBJ1-2,NA,TGTGCCAGCAGCTTAGAGGTCCAGGGAGGTGGCTACACCTTC,CASSLEVQGGGYTF
TRBV6-1,13,NA,TRBJ2-2,NA,TGTGCCAGCAGGGTGACCGCGACCGGGGAGCTGTTTTTT,CASRVTATGELFF
TRBV5-1,15,TRBD1,TRBJ1-4,few,TGCGCCAGCAGCGCTCGGACAGGGGTGGATGAAAAACTGTTTTTT,CASSARTGVDEKLFF
TRBV7-9,13,NA,TRBJ1-2,NA,TGTGCCAGCAACCAACTTCCTCCAGATGGCCACACCTTC,CASNQLPPDGHTF
TRBV19,16,NA,TRBJ1-1,NA,TGTGCCAGTAGTCCCGCGGAGGGGGAAGTGAACACTGAAGCTTTCTTT,CASSPAEGEVNTEAFF
TRBV11-3,13,NA,TRBJ2-1,once,TGTGCCAGCAGCTTAGCTCCCTCGGGGGAGCAGTTCTTC,CASSLAPSGEQFF
TRBV20-1,18,NA,TRBJ2-1,NA,TGCAGTGCTAGAGATCGGGCAGGGACAAGCGGGGCCTACAATGAGCAGTTCTTC,CSARDRAGTSGAYNEQFF
TRBV29-1,13,TRBD2,TRBJ2-5,few,TGCAGCGTCTTAGGACTAGTGGCAGAGACCCAGTACTTC,CSVLGLVAETQYF
TRBV27,15,NA,TRBJ2-7,NA,TGTGCCAGCAGTTTGAAAGAGGGGGGCTCCTACGAGCAGTACTTC,CASSLKEGGSYEQYF
TRBV5-5,14,NA,TRBJ1-1,NA,TGTGCCAGCAGCTTGGAATCAATGAACACTGAAGCTTTCTTT,CASSLESMNTEAFF
TRBV29-1,13,NA,TRBJ1-5,NA,TGCAGCGTGGAGGCAGGGCTCAATCAGCCCCAGCATTTT,CSVEAGLNQPQHF
TRBV28,14,TRBD2,TRBJ2-3,few,TGTGCCAGCGAGGGGACTAGCGGTGGAGATACGCAGTATTTT,CASEGTSGGDTQYF
TRBV20-1,14,TRBD2,TRBJ2-1,few,TGCAGTGCTAGGGTGGTGGCGGGAGGGAATGAGCAGTTCTTC,CSARVVAGGNEQFF
TRBV2,15,TRBD2,TRBJ2-1,NA,TGTGCCAGCAGAGTCTGTGCGGGAGGGCCGAGTGAGCAGTTCTTC,CASRVCAGGPSEQFF
TRBV5-1,19,TRBD2,TRBJ2-1,NA,TGCGCCAGCAGCTTGACGGCTAGCGGGAGGTCCCCTTCTATAAATGAGCAGTTCTTC,CASSLTASGRSPSINEQFF
TRBV28,14,NA,TRBJ1-2,NA,TGTGCCAGCAGTTCCGGACGGATCACTTATGGCTACACCTTC,CASSSGRITYGYTF
TRBV6-6,15,TRBD2,TRBJ2-7,few,TGTGCCAGCAGTACCCGACTAGCGGGAGGCTACGAGCAGTACTTC,CASSTRLAGGYEQYF
TRBV15,14,NA,TRBJ1-2,NA,TGTGCCACCAGCTCCGGGGGCGGATCCCATGGCTACACCTTC,CATSSGGGSHGYTF
TRBV6-1,13,TRBD1,TRBJ1-2,few,TGTGCCAGCAGTGTGACAGGGCCCTATGGCTACACCTTC,CASSVTGPYGYTF
TRBV5-6,13,NA,TRBJ2-1,NA,TGTGCCAGCAGCCAAGGGGTTTTCAATGAGCAGTTCTTC,CASSQGVFNEQFF
TRBV29-1,11,NA,TRBJ1-1,NA,TGCAGCGCGAACAGGGACCCTGAAGCTTTCTTT,CSANRDPEAFF
TRBV6-4,16,TRBD2,TRBJ2-3,NA,TGTGCCAGCAGTGGACTAGCGGGAGAGGGTACAGATACGCAGTATTTT,CASSGLAGEGTDTQYF
TRBV2,14,NA,TRBJ2-4,NA,TGTGCCAGTAGTGAAGGGCTAGCCAAAAACATTCAGTACTTC,CASSEGLAKNIQYF
TRBV3-1,16,NA,TRBJ2-3,NA,TGTGCCAGCAGCCAAGATAGCCCCAATCCCACAGATACGCAGTATTTT,CASSQDSPNPTDTQYF
TRBV15,15,TRBD1,TRBJ2-5,few,TGTGCCACCAGCAGTTGGACCCTGACAGGGGAGACCCAGTACTTC,CATSSWTLTGETQYF
TRBV6-2/TRBV6-3,11,NA,TRBJ2-1,NA,TGTGCCAGCAGTTACTATTGGGAGCAGTTCTTC,CASSYYWEQFF
TRBV20-1,12,NA,TRBJ1-5,few,TGCAGTGCTAGCGGCGGGAATCAGCCCCAGCATTTT,CSASGGNQPQHF
TRBV2,15,TRBD1,TRBJ2-7,NA,TGTGCCAGTACAACGTGGGGGACAGCTACCTACGAGCAGTACTTC,CASTTWGTATYEQYF
TRBV5-6,14,NA,TRBJ1-1,few,TGCGCCAGCAGCCCCGGGACGACAAACACTGAAGCTTTCTTT,CASSPGTTNTEAFF
TRBV12-3/TRBV12-4,13,NA,TRBJ2-3,NA,TGTGCCAGCAGGTACATCGGCACAGATACGCAGTATTTT,CASRYIGTDTQYF
TRBV6-1,15,TRBD1,TRBJ1-6,few,TGTGCCAGCAGTCCTCCCACAGGGGACAATTCACCCCTCCACTTT,CASSPPTGDNSPLHF
TRBV21-1,15,NA,TRBJ2-7,NA,TGTGCCAGCAGCAAAGCGACGACGGGGCCCTACGAGCAGTACTTC,CASSKATTGPYEQYF
TRBV15,16,NA,TRBJ2-7,few,TGTGCCACCAGCAGAGATATCGGGGAGGACTCCTACGAGCAGTACTTC,CATSRDIGEDSYEQYF
TRBV11-2,15,NA,TRBJ2-5,NA,TGTGCCAGCAGCTTAGATGGGCGCATCGAAGAGACCCAGTACTTC,CASSLDGRIEETQYF
TRBV20-1,15,TRBD1,TRBJ1-2,few,TGCAGTGCTAGAGACGCGACAGGGTTGGAGATCGGCTACACCTTC,CSARDATGLEIGYTF
TRBV5-1,15,NA,TRBJ2-6,NA,TGCGCCAGCAGCTCGACTCGCTCTGGGGCCAACGTCCTGACTTTC,CASSSTRSGANVLTF
TRBV12-3/TRBV12-4,14,NA,TRBJ1-5,few,TGTGCCAGCAGTTTAGGGCAGAGCTATCAGCCCCAGCATTTT,CASSLGQSYQPQHF
TRBV10-3,13,TRBD1,TRBJ2-7,NA,TGTGCCATCGGGGACAGGGGGCCCTACGAGCAGTACTTC,CAIGDRGPYEQYF